This paragraph covers one T cell receptor (beta chain) sequence. Its target is not known. The study ran its PCR with 60 Vbeta and 13 Jbeta primers. Some clones are missing from TCRdb's copy, which holds only in-frame ones; the method was immunoSEQ multiplex PCR. The sample has over 65,000 clones; less than 85% are singletons. This record belongs to a study of cytomegalovirus exposure and HLA in healthy donors. Findings and limits, study-wide: Specificity for CMV antigens was confirmed in vitro for a few of the CMV-associated chains.

Between the trimmed V and J ends, which lost 4 bases and 4 bases, there was a span of 14 bases. The CDR3 sequence is 14 residues long. CDR1 and CDR2 (germline): SGDLS, YYNGEE. The chain links TRBV9 to TRBJ1-1; D is uncertain. Sequenced sample: PBMCs. This TCR derives from a human donor in good health. The CDR3 region is CASSFRPRGTEAFF. As DNA, the CDR3 is TGTGCCAGCAGCTTTCGGCCCCGGGGCACTGAAGCTTTCTTT.